A selection of T cell receptor beta chains follows, all from one sample in a study of OX40 agonist ivuxolimab in advanced cancers. Assay used: immunoSEQ multiplex PCR; TCRdb lists only in-frame clones, some missing. The data show approximately 65,000 clones, with more than 85% seen just once and 0.62% held by the top ten. Sample: CD4+ or CD8+ T cells sorted from blood, taken in a trial of the OX40 agonist ivuxolimab. The receptors were sampled from an adult with an advanced solid tumor such as melanoma, head and neck, liver or kidney cancer. CDR3s include the opening cysteine and the closing phenylalanine or tryptophan. A D gene is named only where the DNA matches it firmly. Where a row states a size, it is once, few, many or the class of an expanded clone; other rows omit it.

TRBJ2-2 few NA TRBV5-4 TGTGCCAGCAGCCGTGACAGCCCCGGGGAGCTGTTTTTT CASSRDSPGELFF
TRBJ2-7 NA NA TRBV2 TGTGCCAGCAGTATCTCCTACGAGCAGTACTTC CASSISYEQYF
TRBJ2-7 NA TRBD2 TRBV5-4 TGTGCCAGCAGCCCCCTTGGAGCGGGAACCAGCTCCTACGAGCAGTACTTC CASSPLGAGTSSYEQYF
TRBJ1-3 NA NA TRBV30 TGTGCCTGGACTAGGGGGTCGCCTGGAAACACCATATATTTT CAWTRGSPGNTIYF
TRBJ2-7 NA TRBD2 TRBV5-6 TGTGCCAGCAGCTTTGGACTAGCGGGGGACTACGAGCAGTACTTC CASSFGLAGDYEQYF
TRBJ1-2 NA TRBD1 TRBV7-9 TGTGCCAGCAGCTTAAGCGGCAGGGGGCTTGGCTACACCTTC CASSLSGRGLGYTF
TRBJ2-2 NA NA TRBV6-1 TGTGCCAGCAGTTTTACTAGGAACACCGGGGAGCTGTTTTTT CASSFTRNTGELFF
TRBJ2-1 once NA TRBV9 TGTGCCAGCAGCGTAGAAGACAGATACAATGAGCAGTTCTTC CASSVEDRYNEQFF
TRBJ1-1 once NA TRBV2 TGTGCCAGCGGGCTCCATGAGGAAGCTTTCTTT CASGLHEEAFF
TRBJ2-1 NA NA TRBV30 TGTGCCTGGGGACCCCACGGGGATGAGCAGTTCTTC CAWGPHGDEQFF
TRBJ1-1 medium-sized NA TRBV6-6 TGTGCCAGCAGTTACCCCGGACGGAACACTGAAGCTTTCTTT CASSYPGRNTEAFF
TRBJ2-5 NA TRBD2 TRBV5-1 TGCGCCAGCAGCCGTAGCGGGGGGATCGAAGAGACCCAGTACTTC CASSRSGGIEETQYF
TRBJ1-3 NA NA TRBV5-1 TGCGCCAGCAGCTTGGGCAGTCTGAGCTCTGGAAACACCATATATTTT CASSLGSLSSGNTIYF
TRBJ2-7 NA NA TRBV5-5 TGTGCCAGCAGCTTGGAACTGGGAGTCACCTACGAGCAGTACTTC CASSLELGVTYEQYF
TRBJ1-5 NA NA TRBV2 TGTGCCAGCCAATACCAGCCCAATCAGCCCCAGCATTTT CASQYQPNQPQHF
TRBJ2-5 NA NA TRBV12-2 TGTGCAAGTCGCTCCCGGGGACAGCCCGGCCAGACCCAGTACTTC CASRSRGQPGQTQYF
TRBJ2-3 NA NA TRBV29-1 TGCAGCGTGGCGCGCACAGATACGCAGTATTTT CSVARTDTQYF
TRBJ2-3 NA NA TRBV6-5 TGTGCCACTGGGGACTTTACCACAGATACGCAGTATTTT CATGDFTTDTQYF
TRBJ2-7 NA NA TRBV5-1 TGCGCCAGCAGCTTGGAACCGTCCCTACAAACCTACGAGCAGTACTTC CASSLEPSLQTYEQYF
TRBJ1-2 few NA TRBV10-1 TGCGCCAGCAGTGCGGGGACTGGTGGCTACACCTTC CASSAGTGGYTF